Listed below are T cell receptor beta chains from one sample, sequenced in a study of OX40 agonist ivuxolimab in advanced cancers. The table came from immunoSEQ multiplex PCR; TCRdb's copy has only in-frame clones and leaves some out. The table records roughly 32,000 clones, roughly 87% of them present only once. The specimen comprised CD4+ or CD8+ T cells sorted from blood, sampled in a trial of the OX40 agonist ivuxolimab. These receptors all come from an adult with an advanced solid tumor such as melanoma, head and neck, liver or kidney cancer. Each CDR3 is given with its conserved first and last residue. Each record gives: clone size, J gene, V gene, D gene, CDR3 DNA, CDR3 protein. The D gene is left open where the match is weak. Size values are once, few and many counts, or a class for expanded clones, and some rows have none.

>-|TRBJ2-7|TRBV2|-
TGTGCCAGCAGTGAAGTTCGGGGCTACGAGCAGTACTTC
CASSEVRGYEQYF
>-|TRBJ2-1|TRBV28|-
TGTGCCAGCAGTTTGAGGGAGCAGTTCTTC
CASSLREQFF
>-|TRBJ2-7|TRBV23-1|-
TGCGCCAGCAGCGCGGGACGAGCCCTAACCGAGCAGTACTTC
CASSAGRALTEQYF
>-|TRBJ2-7|TRBV11-1|TRBD2
TGTGCCAGCAGCCCCCACAGACTAGCGGGGGGTTTCTACGAGCAGTACTTC
CASSPHRLAGGFYEQYF
>-|TRBJ1-4|TRBV6-6|-
TGTGCCAGCAGGCCGGGGGCTGGGGAAAAACTGTTTTTT
CASRPGAGEKLFF
>-|TRBJ2-7|TRBV7-9|-
TGTGCCAGCAGCTTCGGGGGCCGACCCTACGAGCAGTACTTC
CASSFGGRPYEQYF
>-|TRBJ1-2|TRBV29-1|-
TGCAGCGTTGGGGACAACTATGGCTACACCTTC
CSVGDNYGYTF
>-|TRBJ2-7|TRBV27|-
TGTGCCAGCAGTTGGTCAGCCCGCTACGAGCAGTACTTC
CASSWSARYEQYF
>-|TRBJ1-1|TRBV9|TRBD1
TGTGCCAGCAGTCCTACAGGGGAGCAAAACACTGAAGCTTTCTTT
CASSPTGEQNTEAFF
>-|TRBJ2-1|TRBV4-1|-
TGCGCCAGCAGCCAAGTAGGAGACAATGAGCAGTTCTTC
CASSQVGDNEQFF
>few|TRBJ1-5|TRBV7-9|-
TGTGCCAGCCGAAAAACTAATCAGCCCCAGCATTTT
CASRKTNQPQHF
>-|TRBJ1-1|TRBV5-1|-
TGCGCCAGCACAGGGGATGGGAACACTGAAGCTTTCTTT
CASTGDGNTEAFF
>-|TRBJ2-7|TRBV6-5|-
TGTGCCAGCCGGCCTGGGGTTTACGGGGACGAGCAGTACTTC
CASRPGVYGDEQYF
>-|TRBJ1-1|TRBV5-4|TRBD1
TGTGCCAGCAGCCCTAATGCTAGACAGGGGTACACTGAAGCTTTCTTT
CASSPNARQGYTEAFF
>-|TRBJ2-5|TRBV29-1|TRBD2
TGCAGCGCCGGGAGGACTAGCGGGGGAGGGGAGACCCAGTACTTC
CSAGRTSGGGETQYF
>-|TRBJ2-3|TRBV27|-
TGTGCCAGCACGGGGGCCGCAGATACGCAGTATTTT
CASTGAADTQYF
>-|TRBJ1-4|TRBV5-1|-
TGCGCCAGCAGCTACGGCCTCCGGGACACCGGGGGGTTACTGTTTTTT
CASSYGLRDTGGLLFF
>-|TRBJ2-6|TRBV5-1|-
TGCGCCAGCAGATTACAAAGCTCTGGGGCCAACGTCCTGACTTTC
CASRLQSSGANVLTF
>-|TRBJ1-4|TRBV9|-
TGTGCCAGCAGCGGGGACGGCCTGAATGAAAAACTGTTTTTT
CASSGDGLNEKLFF
>-|TRBJ1-1|TRBV1|-
TGCACCAGCAGCCAAGATATTGAAGCTTTCTTT
CTSSQDIEAFF
>-|TRBJ2-1|TRBV28|-
TGTGCCAGCAGTTCAAGGTCAAAGGGCAATGAGCAGTTCTTC
CASSSRSKGNEQFF